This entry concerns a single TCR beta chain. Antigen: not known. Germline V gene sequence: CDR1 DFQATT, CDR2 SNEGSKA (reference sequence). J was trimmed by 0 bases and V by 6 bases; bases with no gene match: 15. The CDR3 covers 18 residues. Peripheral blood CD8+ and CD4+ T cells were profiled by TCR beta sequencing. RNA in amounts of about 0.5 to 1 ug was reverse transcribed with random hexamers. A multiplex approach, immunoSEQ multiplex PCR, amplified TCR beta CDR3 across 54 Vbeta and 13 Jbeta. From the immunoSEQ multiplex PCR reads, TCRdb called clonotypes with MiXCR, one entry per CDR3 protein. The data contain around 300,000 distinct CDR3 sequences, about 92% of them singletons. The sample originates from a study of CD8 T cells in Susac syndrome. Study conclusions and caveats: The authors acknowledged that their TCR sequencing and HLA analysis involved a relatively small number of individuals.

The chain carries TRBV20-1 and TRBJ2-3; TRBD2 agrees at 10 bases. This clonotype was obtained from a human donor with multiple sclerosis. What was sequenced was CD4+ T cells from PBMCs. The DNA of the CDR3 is TGCAGTGCGATCGGACTAGCGGATATAAGTGCTAGCACAGATACGCAGTATTTT. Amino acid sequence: CSAIGLADISASTDTQYF.